This T cell receptor beta chain is from a study of cytomegalovirus exposure and HLA in healthy donors. Regarding the study as a whole: In presence/absence analyses, roughly uniform sequencing depth across donors was assumed.

The CDR3 totals 11 residues. The ends were cut back, 2 bases at V and 11 bases at J, with 12 bases in the middle. Germline V lookup: CDR1 GTSNPN, CDR2 SVGIG (reference sequence). Concerning this clone itself: Its antigen remains unidentified.

A multiplex PCR was run with 60 Vbeta primers and 13 Jbeta primers. Only in-frame clones appear in the TCRdb table, and some are missing; sequencing was by immunoSEQ multiplex PCR. Altogether 110,000 or so clones are present, approximately 80% being singletons, with the ten largest covering about 5.4%. This rearrangement joins TRBV30 to TRBJ2-5, with D perhaps matching TRBD2 (6 bases). The sequencing input was PBMCs. The TCR originated in a woman aged 25 to 39 in good health and CMV-seropositive. This chain's CDR3 is CAWSPGLGQYF. The CDR3 coding sequence is TGTGCCTGGAGTCCGGGACTTGGGCAGTACTTC.